The present TCR beta chain was sequenced within a study of CD8+ T cells in alopecia areata. On the study more broadly: Tofacitinib continued for 6 to 18 months and was then withheld for 6 months.

In each case, RNA was isolated and then reverse transcribed into cDNA as the sequencing template. The table came from immunoSEQ multiplex PCR; TCRdb's copy has only in-frame clones and leaves some out. The sample shows hundreds of thousands of clones, more than 55% of them seen only once. Treatment denoted: oral pan-JAK inhibitor, 5-10 mg twice daily. V gave up 6 bases and J gave up 1 base, with 3 bases separating them. CDR1 SGHTA and CDR2 FQGNSA come from the germline V gene. CDR3 length: 11 residues. Study-wide results and caveats: Scalp samples also yield sequences from resident alphabeta T cells of normal skin. Tofacitinib significantly decreased scalp clonality and expanded CD8+ clones among top 100. On tofacitinib, scalp and blood still held many of the expanded lesional clones.

This clone was counted only a few times. Its cognate antigen is unknown. Other DNA sequences in the same sample also yield this CDR3. This chain links TRBV7-2 with TRBJ2-5, with no clear D. The sequences come from CD4+ T cells sorted from blood, collected between weeks 44 and 45, from a patient treated with tofacitinib. This TCR was sampled from a human donor with alopecia areata. DNA for the CDR3: TGTGCCAGCAGTCCCCAAGAGACCCAGTACTTC. Translation gives CASSPQETQYF.